Following are 18 T cell receptor beta chains from one sample sequenced in a study of cytomegalovirus exposure and HLA in healthy donors (dated by TCRdb to 2016 to 2017). The receptor library was made with the immunoSEQ multiplex PCR assay. TCRdb stores this immuneACCESS table with in-frame sequences only. Part of the clones is absent; in the studies checked, under half of the shortfall reflects unresolved V genes, and no reason is known for the rest. The sample includes tens of thousands of clones, with roughly 94% observed a single time. Approximately 6% of the sample is held by the ten biggest clonotypes. Sequencing input: PBMCs. The receptor source for this set is a woman between 18 and 30 years old in good health and CMV-seropositive.

The CDR3 spells CASSLLAAPRYNEQFF. The DNA for the CDR3 is TGTGCCAGCAGCCTGTTAGCGGCCCCAAGGTACAATGAGCAGTTCTTC. This rearrangement joins TRBV7-2 to TRBJ2-1; possible D gene TRBD2, 6 bases. Between the trimmed V and J ends, which lost 5 bases and 4 bases, there was a span of 18 bases. CDR3 size: 16 residues. Germline loops: CDR1 SGHTA, CDR2 FQGNSA.

This chain uses TRBV14 with TRBJ2-3; weak D call: TRBD2 (5 bases). The CDR3 is made up of 14 amino acids. The ends were cut back, 4 bases at V and 6 bases at J, with 14 bases in the middle. The germline CDR1 and CDR2 sequences are SGHDN and FVKESK. This chain's CDR3 is CASSPELDTDTQYF. CDR3 in DNA: TGTGCCAGCAGCCCGGAACTAGATACCGATACGCAGTATTTT.

With respect to this clone: One end of the junction varies from germline; a read error may be responsible. The chain links TRBV19 to TRBJ2-2; D unclear. CDR3 length equals 13 residues. Germline CDR1 is LNHDA and CDR2 is SQIVND (reference sequence). The CDR3: CASTEKNTGELFF. CDR3 DNA: TGTGCGAGTACAGAAAAGAACACCGGGGAGCTGTTTTTT.

This chain uses TRBV27 with TRBJ2-1; tentative D call: TRBD2 (7 bases). Looked up from germline, CDR1 is MNHEY and CDR2 is SMNVEV (reference sequence). V lost 3 bases and J lost 6, with 21 bases in between. This CDR3 is built from 17 residues. The CDR3 DNA reads TGTGCCAGCAGTTTGGTGGGGGGGCCTCTGAGGGGCAATGAGCAGTTCTTC. Its protein is CASSLVGGPLRGNEQFF.

This clone appeared a few times. This sequence joins TRBV2 and TRBJ2-7; 8 nucleotides match TRBD1. V gave up 5 bases and J gave up 2 bases; unmatched junction bases: 5. The CDR3 is 14 residues long. The germline V gene encodes CDR1 SNHLY and CDR2 FYNNEI. The CDR3 sequence is CASSQNRGTYEQYF. In DNA form, the CDR3 reads TGTGCCAGCAGTCAAAACAGGGGGACCTACGAGCAGTACTTC.

The rearrangement joins TRBV7-3 to TRBJ1-1, with unresolved D. Germline CDR1 reads SGHTA; CDR2 reads FQGTGA. The CDR3 runs to 13 residues. V lost 6 bases, J lost 3 bases, and 11 bases lay in between. CDR3 protein: CASRRAEHTEAFF. In nucleotides, the CDR3 is TGTGCCAGCAGGCGAGCTGAACACACTGAAGCTTTCTTT. The full variable domain, its missing parts supplied by reference TRBV7-3 and TRBJ1-1, is GAGVSQTPSNKVTEKGKYVELRCDPISGHTALYWYRQSLGQGPEFLIYFQGTGAADDSGLPNDRFFAVRPEGSVSTLKIQRTERGDSAVYLCASRRAEHTEAFFGQGTRLTVV.

The chain combines TRBV15 with TRBJ2-3; D not resolved. Germline CDR1 is LNHNV and CDR2 is YYDKDF (reference sequence). V was pared by 0 bases and J by 9 bases, with 7 bases between. The length of the CDR3 is 12 residues. CDR3 nucleotide sequence: TGTGCCACCAGCAGAGATTTTATCACGCAGTATTTT. It codes for CATSRDFITQYF.

The gene calls are TRBV9 and TRBJ2-7; D may be TRBD2 (6 bases). Germline V gene lookup returns CDR1 SGDLS and CDR2 YYNGEE. Trimming left V 4 bases short and J 4 bases short, with 15 bases between. The CDR3 totals 14 residues. Written as DNA, the CDR3 is TGTGCCAGCAGCCCGGGGGAGGCCAGATACGAGCAGTACTTC. Amino acid sequence: CASSPGEARYEQYF.

This chain joins TRBV5-1 and TRBJ2-1, with 7 positions matching TRBD1. In germline, CDR1 is SGHRS, CDR2 YFSETQ. The ends lost 0 bases at V and 6 bases at J; junction bases unmatched: 6. The CDR3 runs 15 residues. This chain's CDR3 is CASSLGQGLSNEQFF. CDR3 sequence (DNA): TGCGCCAGCAGCTTGGGACAGGGTTTGAGCAATGAGCAGTTCTTC.

This clone was observed once. V is TRBV6-1 and J is TRBJ1-5, with D perhaps TRBD1 (5 bases). Trimming took 3 bases from V and 6 from J, leaving 9 bases between them. Looked up from germline, CDR1 is MNHNS and CDR2 is SASEGT. This CDR3 has 13 amino acids. The CDR3 nucleotides read TGTGCCAGCAGTGACCTCGGGGGTCAGCCCCAGCATTTT. Amino acid sequence: CASSDLGGQPQHF.

J is TRBJ1-2 and V is TRBV4-3; TRBD1 matches 8 bases. The CDR3 runs to 16 residues. The germline V gene encodes CDR1 LGHNA and CDR2 YSLEER. Trimming removed 4 bases from V and 6 bases from J; junction bases left unmatched: 13. The CDR3 loop is CASSRTPGQGGNGYTF. The CDR3 region has the DNA TGCGCCAGCAGCCGCACGCCCGGACAGGGAGGGAATGGCTACACCTTC.

This chain uses TRBV15 with TRBJ1-1, with TRBD1 matching over 10 bases. The CDR3 covers 15 residues. Unmatched junction bases numbered 6, after V lost 3 bases and J lost 5 bases. The germline V gene has CDR1 LNHNV and CDR2 YYDKDF (reference sequence). The CDR3 DNA reads as TGTGCCACCAGCAGGGAGACAGGGGGCGGGACTGAAGCTTTCTTT. This sequence encodes CATSRETGGGTEAFF.

The chain has TRBV7-2 and TRBJ2-3; D perhaps matches TRBD1 (5 bases). CDR1 and CDR2 (germline): SGHTA, FQGNSA. The CDR3 sequence is 17 residues long. Trimming stripped 1 base from V and 7 bases from J, with 21 bases between. The DNA of the CDR3 is TGTGCCAGCAGCTTAGTGGGGCAGGTCCTTTCGGGTAATACGCAGTATTTT. This sequence encodes CASSLVGQVLSGNTQYF.

This clone was seen a single time. V and J are TRBV30 and TRBJ2-7, with 8 bases fitting TRBD2. Looked up from germline, CDR1 is GTSNPN and CDR2 is SVGIG (reference sequence). The CDR3 is made up of 13 amino acids. The ends lost 2 bases at V and 3 bases at J; junction bases unmatched: 3. In nucleotides, the CDR3 is TGTGCCTGGAGTATTAGCGGGGACTACGAGCAGTACTTC. Its translation: CAWSISGDYEQYF.

The chain employs TRBV6-1 and TRBJ2-3; D is unresolved. V was shortened by 6 bases and J by 0 bases, with 10 bases between the two germline ends. Germline CDR1 MNHNS, CDR2 SASEGT. This CDR3 contains 14 residues. The CDR3 region is CASRIQVSTDTQYF. The CDR3 DNA reads as TGTGCCAGCAGAATCCAGGTTAGCACAGATACGCAGTATTTT.

The chain employs TRBV7-2 and TRBJ2-7; TRBD1 matches at 10 bases. Germline V gives CDR1 SGHTA, CDR2 FQGNSA. This CDR3 spans 16 amino acids. After removal of 2 bases from V and 0 bases from J, the junction contained 4 bases not matched to a gene. The DNA for the CDR3 is TGTGCCAGCAGCTTAACCGGGACAGGGGCCTCCTACGAGCAGTACTTC. Its translation is CASSLTGTGASYEQYF.

The chain recombines TRBV30 with TRBJ2-5; 8 bases match TRBD1. Germline values: CDR1 GTSNPN, CDR2 SVGIG (reference sequence). The CDR3 spans 15 residues. With 0 bases clipped from V and 4 bases from J, the junction kept 7 bases outside the gene matches. In DNA, the CDR3 is TGTGCCTGGAGTGTACCAGGGGGCTCGGGAGAGACCCAGTACTTC. This sequence encodes CAWSVPGGSGETQYF.

The rearrangement uses TRBV19 and TRBJ1-4; D might be TRBD1 (6 bases). V lost 4 bases, J lost 6 bases, and 15 bases lay in between. This CDR3 contains 15 residues. From germline, CDR1 is LNHDA and CDR2 SQIVND (reference sequence). The CDR3 protein is CASSREAGTHEKLFF. The CDR3 DNA sequence: TGTGCCAGTAGTAGAGAGGCCGGGACACATGAAAAACTGTTTTTT.